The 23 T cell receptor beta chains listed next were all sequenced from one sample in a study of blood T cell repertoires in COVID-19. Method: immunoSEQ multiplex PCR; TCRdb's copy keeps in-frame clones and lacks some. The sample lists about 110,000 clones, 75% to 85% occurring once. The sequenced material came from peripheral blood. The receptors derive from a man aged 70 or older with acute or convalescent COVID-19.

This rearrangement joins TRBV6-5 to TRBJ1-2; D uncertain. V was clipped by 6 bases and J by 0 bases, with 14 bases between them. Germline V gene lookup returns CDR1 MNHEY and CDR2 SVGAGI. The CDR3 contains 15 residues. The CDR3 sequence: CASRPPGSPNYGYTF. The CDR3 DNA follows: TGTGCCAGCAGACCGCCGGGGAGCCCTAACTATGGCTACACCTTC.

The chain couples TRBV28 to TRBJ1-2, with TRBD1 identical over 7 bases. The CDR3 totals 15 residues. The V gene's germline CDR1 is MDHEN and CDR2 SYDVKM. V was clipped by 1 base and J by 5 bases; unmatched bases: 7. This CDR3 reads CASSLFEGARYGYTF. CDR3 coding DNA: TGTGCCAGCAGTTTATTTGAGGGGGCTAGGTATGGCTACACCTTC.

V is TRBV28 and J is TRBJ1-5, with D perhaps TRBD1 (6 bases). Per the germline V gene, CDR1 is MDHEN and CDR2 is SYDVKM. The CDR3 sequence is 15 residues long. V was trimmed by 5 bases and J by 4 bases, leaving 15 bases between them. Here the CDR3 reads CASSGQPTPNQPQHF. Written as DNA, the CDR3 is TGTGCCAGCAGTGGACAGCCGACACCTAATCAGCCCCAGCATTTT.

CDR3 in amino acids: CSVEPLAGVTNIQYF. The DNA of the CDR3 is TGCAGCGTTGAACCCCTAGCGGGAGTCACAAACATTCAGTACTTC. The chain has TRBV29-1 and TRBJ2-4; 10 bases are shared with TRBD2. Germline assignment: CDR1 SQVTM and CDR2 ANQGSEA. The CDR3 extends over 15 amino acids. The junction had 7 bases not matched to a gene; V was cut back by 2 bases and J by 6 bases. The full variable domain, its missing parts supplied by reference TRBV29-1 and TRBJ2-4, is SAVISQKPSRDICQRGTSLTIQCQVDSQVTMMFWYRQQPGQSLTLIATANQGSEATYESGFVIDKFPISRPNLTFSTLTVSNMSPEDSSIYLCSVEPLAGVTNIQYFGAGTRLSVL.

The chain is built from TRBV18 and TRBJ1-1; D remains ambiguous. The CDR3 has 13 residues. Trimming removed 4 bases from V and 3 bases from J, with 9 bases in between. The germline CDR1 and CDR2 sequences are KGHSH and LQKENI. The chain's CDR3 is CASSLNGDTEAFF. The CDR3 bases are TGTGCCAGCTCACTCAACGGAGACACTGAAGCTTTCTTT.

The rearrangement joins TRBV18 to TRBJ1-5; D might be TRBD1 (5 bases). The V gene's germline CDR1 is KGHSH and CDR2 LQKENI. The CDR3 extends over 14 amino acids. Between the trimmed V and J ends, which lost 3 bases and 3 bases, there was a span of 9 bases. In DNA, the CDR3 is TGTGCCAGCTCACCTAGACAGCTCAATCAGCCCCAGCATTTT. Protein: CASSPRQLNQPQHF.

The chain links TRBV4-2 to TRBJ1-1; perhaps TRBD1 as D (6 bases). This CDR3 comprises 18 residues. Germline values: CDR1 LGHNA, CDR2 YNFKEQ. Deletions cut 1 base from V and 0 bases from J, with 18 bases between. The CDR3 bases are TGTGCCAGCAGCCAAGTTCAGGACAGTAAAGGCCTGAACACTGAAGCTTTCTTT. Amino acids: CASSQVQDSKGLNTEAFF.

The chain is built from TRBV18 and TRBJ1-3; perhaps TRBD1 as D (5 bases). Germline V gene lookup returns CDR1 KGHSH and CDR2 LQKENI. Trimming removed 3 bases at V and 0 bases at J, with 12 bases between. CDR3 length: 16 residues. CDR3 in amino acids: CASSPEGAHSGNTIYF. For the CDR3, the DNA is TGTGCCAGCTCACCGGAAGGGGCCCACTCTGGAAACACCATATATTTT.

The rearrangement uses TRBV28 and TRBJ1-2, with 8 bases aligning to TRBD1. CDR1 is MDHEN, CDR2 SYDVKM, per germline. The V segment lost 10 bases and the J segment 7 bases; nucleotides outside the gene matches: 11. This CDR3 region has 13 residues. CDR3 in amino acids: CATLSGGISGYTF. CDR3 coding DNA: TGTGCCACCCTCTCAGGGGGCATTAGTGGCTACACCTTC.

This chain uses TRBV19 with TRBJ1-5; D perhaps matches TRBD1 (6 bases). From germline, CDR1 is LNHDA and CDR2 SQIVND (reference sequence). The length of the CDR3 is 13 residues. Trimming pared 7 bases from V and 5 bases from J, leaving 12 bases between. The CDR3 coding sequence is TGTGCCAGTACCCGGGACACATATCAGCCCCAGCATTTT. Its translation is CASTRDTYQPQHF.

The CDR3 spells CASSVWASLRGENEQFF. The CDR3 nucleotides are TGTGCCAGCAGCGTATGGGCCTCGTTACGGGGAGAAAATGAGCAGTTCTTC. The J gene is TRBJ2-1, the V gene TRBV9; a possible D gene is TRBD2 (5 bases). Germline V lookup: CDR1 SGDLS, CDR2 YYNGEE. The CDR3 sequence is 17 residues long. V lost 1 base to trimming and J lost 7 bases, with 21 bases between them.

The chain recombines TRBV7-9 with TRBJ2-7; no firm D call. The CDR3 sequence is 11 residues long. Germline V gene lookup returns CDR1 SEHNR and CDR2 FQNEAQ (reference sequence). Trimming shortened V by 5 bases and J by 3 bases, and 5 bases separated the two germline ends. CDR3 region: CASSVNYEQYF. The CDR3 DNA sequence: TGTGCCAGCAGCGTTAACTACGAGCAGTACTTC.

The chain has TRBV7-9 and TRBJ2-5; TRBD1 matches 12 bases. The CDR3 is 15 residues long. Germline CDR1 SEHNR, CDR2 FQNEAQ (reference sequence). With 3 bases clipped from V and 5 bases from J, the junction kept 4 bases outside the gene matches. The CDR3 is CASSLGQGASETQYF. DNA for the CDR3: TGTGCCAGCAGCTTGGGACAGGGGGCTTCGGAGACCCAGTACTTC.

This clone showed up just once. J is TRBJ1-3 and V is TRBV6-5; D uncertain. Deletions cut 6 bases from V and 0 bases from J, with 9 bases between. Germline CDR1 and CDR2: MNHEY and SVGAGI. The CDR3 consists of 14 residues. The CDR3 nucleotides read TGTGCCAGCAGAATAGACAACTCTGGAAACACCATATATTTT. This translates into CASRIDNSGNTIYF.

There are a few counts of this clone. The chain's CDR3 is CASSLRTGANYNSPLHF. Written as DNA, the CDR3 is TGTGCCAGCAGCCTAAGGACAGGGGCCAACTATAATTCACCCCTCCACTTT. The chain links TRBV27 to TRBJ1-6; 9 nucleotides match TRBD1. Trimming took 6 bases from V and 3 from J; bases not matched to a gene: 9. This CDR3 has 17 residues. Germline lookup yields CDR1 MNHEY and CDR2 SMNVEV (reference sequence).

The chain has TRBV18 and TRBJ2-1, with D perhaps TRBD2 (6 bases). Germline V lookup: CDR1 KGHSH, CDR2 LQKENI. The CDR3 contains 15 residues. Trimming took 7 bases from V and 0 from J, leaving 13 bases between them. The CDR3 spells CASLGDSSSYNEQFF. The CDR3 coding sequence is TGTGCCAGCTTAGGGGACTCAAGCTCCTACAATGAGCAGTTCTTC.

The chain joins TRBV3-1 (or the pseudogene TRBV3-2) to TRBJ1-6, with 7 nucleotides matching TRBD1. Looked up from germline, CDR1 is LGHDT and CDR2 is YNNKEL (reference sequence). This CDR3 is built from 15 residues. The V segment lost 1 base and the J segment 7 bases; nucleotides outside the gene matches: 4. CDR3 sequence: CASSQGQGVNSPLHF. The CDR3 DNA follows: TGTGCCAGCAGCCAAGGACAGGGAGTAAATTCACCCCTCCACTTT.

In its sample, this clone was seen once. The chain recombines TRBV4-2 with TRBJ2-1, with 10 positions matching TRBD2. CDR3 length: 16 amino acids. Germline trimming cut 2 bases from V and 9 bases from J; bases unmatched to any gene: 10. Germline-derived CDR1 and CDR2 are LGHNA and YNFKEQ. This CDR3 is CASSQLGLAGVPEQFF. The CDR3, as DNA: TGTGCCAGCAGCCAACTGGGGCTAGCGGGGGTACCTGAGCAGTTCTTC.

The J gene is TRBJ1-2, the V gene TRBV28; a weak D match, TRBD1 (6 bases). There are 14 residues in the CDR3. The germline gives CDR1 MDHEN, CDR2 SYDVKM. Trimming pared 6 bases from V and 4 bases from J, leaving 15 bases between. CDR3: CASSPGAGVYGYTF. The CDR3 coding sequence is TGTGCCAGCAGCCCCGGGGCAGGGGTCTATGGCTACACCTTC.

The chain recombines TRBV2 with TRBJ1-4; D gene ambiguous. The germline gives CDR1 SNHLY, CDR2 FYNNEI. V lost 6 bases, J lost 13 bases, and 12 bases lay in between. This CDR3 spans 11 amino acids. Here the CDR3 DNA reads TGTGCCAGCAGGTACGAGGTAGGACTGTTTTTT. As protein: CASRYEVGLFF.

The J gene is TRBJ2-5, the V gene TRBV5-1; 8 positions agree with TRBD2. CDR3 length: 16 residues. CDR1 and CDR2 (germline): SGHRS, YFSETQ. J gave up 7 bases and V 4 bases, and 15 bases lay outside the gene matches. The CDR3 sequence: CASSMGSAGVFGTQYF. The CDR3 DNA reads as TGCGCCAGCAGCATGGGGTCAGCGGGGGTTTTTGGGACCCAGTACTTC.

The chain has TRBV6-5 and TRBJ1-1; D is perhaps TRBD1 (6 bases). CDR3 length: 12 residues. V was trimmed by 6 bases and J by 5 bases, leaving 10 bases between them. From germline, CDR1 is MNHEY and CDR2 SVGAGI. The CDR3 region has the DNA TGTGCCAGCAGGCAAAGGGGGACTGAAGCTTTCTTT. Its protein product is CASRQRGTEAFF.

Here the CDR3 reads CASSPGLSNQPQHF. The CDR3 DNA follows: TGTGCCAGCAGCCCGGGACTTAGCAATCAGCCCCAGCATTTT. The rearrangement links TRBV3-1 (or the pseudogene TRBV3-2) to TRBJ1-5; tentatively, D is TRBD1 (5 bases). Per the germline V gene, CDR1 is LGHDT and CDR2 is YNNKEL (reference sequence). CDR3 size: 14 residues. Deletions cut 4 bases from V and 0 bases from J, with 7 bases between.